This is a list of T cell receptor beta chains from one sample in a study of beta chain features in type 1 diabetes. Clones were read by immunoSEQ multiplex PCR, and TCRdb kept only the in-frame ones, dropping some. The sample lists under 500,000 clones, approximately 31% occurring once. Sequences were obtained from naive CD4+ T cells from blood. Receptors originate from a man between 18 and 35 years old in good health. CDR3s include the opening cysteine and the closing phenylalanine or tryptophan. D genes are given only for firm matches. Clone size is stated in some rows and not others, as once, few, many or a class when expanded.

>.|TRBV7-9|14|TRBJ2-7|few
TGTGCCAGCAGCCCATTCGCGCGGGGCTACGAGCAGTACTTC
CASSPFARGYEQYF
>.|TRBV5-4|14|TRBJ1-2|.
TGTGCCAGCAGCGGCGTAAACAGGGAGGATGGCTACACCTTC
CASSGVNREDGYTF
>TRBD2|TRBV29-1|13|TRBJ2-2|.
TGCAGCATCTGGACTAGTCACACCGGGGAGCTGTTTTTT
CSIWTSHTGELFF
>.|TRBV27|15|TRBJ2-7|.
TGTGCCAGCAGAACACCGGGACTCCAATACGTCGAGCAGTACTTC
CASRTPGLQYVEQYF
>.|TRBV7-8|16|TRBJ2-5|.
TGTGCCAGCAGCTCCGAAACTGGGCAGGCGCGGGAGACCCAGTACTTC
CASSSETGQARETQYF
>TRBD2|TRBV14|14|TRBJ2-3|.
TGTGCCAGCAGCCACGGCGGGAGCTTGGATACGCAGTATTTT
CASSHGGSLDTQYF
>.|TRBV28|16|TRBJ2-2|.
TGTGCCAGCAGCCCGATGGGTCTTGTTAACACCGGGGAGCTGTTTTTT
CASSPMGLVNTGELFF
>TRBD2|TRBV7-9|16|TRBJ2-3|few
TGTGCCAGCAGCTTTCGTAGCGGGGGCCACACAGATACGCAGTATTTT
CASSFRSGGHTDTQYF
>TRBD1|TRBV7-9|13|TRBJ1-2|.
TGTGCCAGCAGTCGACAGGGAAACTATGGCTACACCTTC
CASSRQGNYGYTF
>TRBD2|TRBV25-1|15|TRBJ2-3|few
TGTGCCACCTTCGGCGGGGGATCTTTCACAGATACGCAGTATTTT
CATFGGGSFTDTQYF
>.|TRBV4-1|13|TRBJ1-2|.
TGCGCCAGCAGCCAAGTTCCGTGGTATGGCTACACCTTC
CASSQVPWYGYTF
>TRBD1|TRBV30|14|TRBJ1-5|few
TGTGCCTGGAGTCCGGGACAGATAAATCAGCCCCAGCATTTT
CAWSPGQINQPQHF
>TRBD1|TRBV29-1|14|TRBJ2-7|.
TGCAGCGTTGCTAGGACAGGGGGTTCCTACGAGCAGTACTTC
CSVARTGGSYEQYF
>.|TRBV7-3|14|TRBJ2-3|.
TGTGCCAGCAGCTTTCCTGGGCCCCGGAGTACGCAGTATTTT
CASSFPGPRSTQYF
>.|TRBV18|17|TRBJ2-5|few
TGTGCCAGCTCACCACGGATAGAAGGAGAGGGGCTGGAGACCCAGTACTTC
CASSPRIEGEGLETQYF
>.|TRBV7-2|13|TRBJ2-7|.
TGTGCCAGCAGTTCCCTGGTCTCCTACGAGCAGTACTTC
CASSSLVSYEQYF
>.|TRBV7-8|13|TRBJ1-4|.
TGTGCCAGCAGCAGATCGGCTAATGAAAAACTGTTTTTT
CASSRSANEKLFF
>.|TRBV7-9|14|TRBJ2-3|few
TGTGCCAGCAGCTCTGTAGCCTACACAGATACGCAGTATTTT
CASSSVAYTDTQYF
>.|TRBV4-1|14|TRBJ1-1|.
TGCGCCAGCAGCCAAGAGGGTCGTTACGGTGAAGCTTTCTTT
CASSQEGRYGEAFF
>TRBD1|TRBV9|14|TRBJ2-7|few
TGTGCCAGCAGCGTTACAGGGGCCCCCGGCGAGCAGTACTTC
CASSVTGAPGEQYF
>.|TRBV30|13|TRBJ1-2|few
TGTGCCTGGAGCGTAGACCTTAACTATGGCTACACCTTC
CAWSVDLNYGYTF
>TRBD1|TRBV7-2|16|TRBJ2-4|few
TGTGCCAGCAGCTTAACCGGGACAGGGGGCGATAGCATTCAGTACTTC
CASSLTGTGGDSIQYF
>.|TRBV6-6|14|TRBJ1-5|.
TGTGCCAGCAGTTACGGAGGGATGAATCAGCCCCAGCATTTT
CASSYGGMNQPQHF
>TRBD1|TRBV29-1|14|TRBJ2-2|few
TGCAGCGTTCGGACAGGGGTGAACACCGGGGAGCTGTTTTTT
CSVRTGVNTGELFF
>.|TRBV9|14|TRBJ2-3|.
TGTGCCAGCAGCGTAGCCCCCCTCACAGATACGCAGTATTTT
CASSVAPLTDTQYF
>.|TRBV19|13|TRBJ2-7|few
TGTGCCAGTAGTATAGAGGCGGCATACGAGCAGTACTTC
CASSIEAAYEQYF
>TRBD2|TRBV10-3|14|TRBJ2-7|.
TGTGCCATCAGTGGGGGACTAGCGGGACGCGAGCAGTACTTC
CAISGGLAGREQYF
>.|TRBV9|13|TRBJ2-2|few
TGTGCCAGCAGCGTAGGCCCGAACGGGGAGCTGTTTTTT
CASSVGPNGELFF
>.|TRBV29-1|12|TRBJ2-7|few
TGCAGCGTTCGGGAGAGCTCCTACGAGCAGTACTTC
CSVRESSYEQYF
>.|TRBV7-9|14|TRBJ2-2|.
TGTGCCAGCAGCTGGACAGTAAACACCGGGGAGCTGTTTTTT
CASSWTVNTGELFF
>.|TRBV9|13|TRBJ1-1|.
TGTGCCAGCAGCGCAATTCTGGCCACTGAAGCTTTCTTT
CASSAILATEAFF
>.|TRBV5-1|14|TRBJ1-1|once
TGCGCCAGCAGCTTGTGGGCCTCGGGCACTGAAGCTTTCTTT
CASSLWASGTEAFF
>TRBD2|TRBV29-1|12|TRBJ2-5|few
TGCAGCCAGACTAGCGGGGAAGAGACCCAGTACTTC
CSQTSGEETQYF
>.|TRBV30|16|TRBJ2-1|few
TGTGCCTGGAGTCCGCGGTCGGACCCGATGTACAATGAGCAGTTCTTC
CAWSPRSDPMYNEQFF
>.|TRBV7-9|10|TRBJ2-2|.
TGTGCCAGCAGCGGCGGCGAGCTGTTTTTT
CASSGGELFF
>TRBD1|TRBV2|15|TRBJ2-5|.
TGTGCCAGCAGGGCCGAGACAGGGGGCCAAGAGACCCAGTACTTC
CASRAETGGQETQYF
>.|TRBV6-6|16|TRBJ2-5|few
TGTGCCAGCAGTTACGGGTTGGGGGGCCTCGTCGAGACCCAGTACTTC
CASSYGLGGLVETQYF
>.|TRBV2|14|TRBJ2-7|few
TGTGCCAGCAGACGTCCGGAGAGCTCCTACGAGCAGTACTTC
CASRRPESSYEQYF
>.|TRBV29-1|11|TRBJ2-7|.
TGCAGCGCGGGACGGATCTACGAGCAGTACTTC
CSAGRIYEQYF
>.|TRBV30|13|TRBJ2-1|few
TGTGCCTGGGCGGAGACGGTTTACAATGAGCAGTTCTTC
CAWAETVYNEQFF
>.|TRBV20-1|11|TRBJ1-4|few
TGCAGTGCTAGAAATGACAGAAAACTGTTTTTT
CSARNDRKLFF
>.|TRBV6-6|11|TRBJ2-5|few
TGTGCCAGCAGTTCACAAGAGACCCAGTACTTC
CASSSQETQYF
>TRBD1|TRBV15|17|TRBJ2-4|few
TGTGCCACCAGCAGAGACCTCGGCACAGGGGGCGCGAACATTCAGTACTTC
CATSRDLGTGGANIQYF
>.|TRBV2|11|TRBJ2-1|.
TGTGCCAGCAGTGAAAGGACTGAGCAGTTCTTC
CASSERTEQFF
>.|TRBV7-2|13|TRBJ2-5|.
TGTGCCAGCAGCTTAGCTACCGCAGAGACCCAGTACTTC
CASSLATAETQYF
>.|TRBV30|16|TRBJ1-4|once
TGTGCCTGGAGTCCGACCCTGGGGGCGTCTAATGAAAAACTGTTTTTT
CAWSPTLGASNEKLFF
>.|TRBV27|15|TRBJ2-1|.
TGTGCCAGCAGTTCCGGGCTGAGCTCCTACAATGAGCAGTTCTTC
CASSSGLSSYNEQFF
>.|TRBV14|16|TRBJ2-3|.
TGTGCCAGCAGCCAAGGAGTTAGCGGAGGGGAGGATACGCAGTATTTT
CASSQGVSGGEDTQYF